This T cell receptor (beta chain) was obtained from a study of lymphopenia after photon versus proton radiotherapy. Study-level findings and limits: Relative stability marked proton patients; photon patients lost diversity and naive cells. Oligoclonal CD8+ Temra expansion after nadir drove photon patients' diversity drop.

In germline, CDR1 is MNHEY, CDR2 SMNVEV (reference sequence). The length of the CDR3 is 18 residues. V was clipped by 4 bases and J by 3 bases; unmatched bases: 9. Here immunoSEQ multiplex PCR was the method, and the copy in TCRdb shows in-frame clones only, minus some. The table shows 35,000 to 40,000 clones, with approximately 81% occurring only once. For this clone: Its target is not known.

This clonotype originated in a man aged 45 to 65 with gastric cancer. The chain is built from TRBV27 and TRBJ2-1; TRBD2 aligns across 13 bases. The source was peripheral blood, collected from a patient treated with photon-based radiotherapy. The DNA of the CDR3 is TGTGCCAGCAGTTCGGGACTAGCGGGACCTACCAACTACAATGAGCAGTTCTTC. Translation: CASSSGLAGPTNYNEQFF.